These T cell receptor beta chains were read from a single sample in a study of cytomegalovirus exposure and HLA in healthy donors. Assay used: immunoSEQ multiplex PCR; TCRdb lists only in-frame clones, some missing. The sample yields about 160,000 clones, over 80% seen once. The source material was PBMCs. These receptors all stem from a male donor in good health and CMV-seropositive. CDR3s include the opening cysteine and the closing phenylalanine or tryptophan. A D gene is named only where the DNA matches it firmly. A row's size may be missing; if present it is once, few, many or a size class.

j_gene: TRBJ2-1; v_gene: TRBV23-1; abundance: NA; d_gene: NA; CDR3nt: TGCGCCAGCAGTCAAAGGAATCGGGAGCGGGTTACCCTCACAGTTGAGCAGTTCTTC; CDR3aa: CASSQRNRERVTLTVEQFF
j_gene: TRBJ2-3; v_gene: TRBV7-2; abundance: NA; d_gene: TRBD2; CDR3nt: TGTGCCAGCAGCCCCCCACTAGCGGGATCCACAGATACGCAGTATTTT; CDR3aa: CASSPPLAGSTDTQYF
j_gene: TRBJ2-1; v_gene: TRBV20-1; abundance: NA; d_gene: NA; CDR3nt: TGCAGTGCAACGGGACTGAATGAGCAGTTCTTC; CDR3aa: CSATGLNEQFF
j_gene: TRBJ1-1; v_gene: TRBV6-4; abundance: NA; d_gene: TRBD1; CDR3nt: TGTGCCAGCAGTGACGACAGGGTTGCGGGCACTGAAGCTTTCTTT; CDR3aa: CASSDDRVAGTEAFF
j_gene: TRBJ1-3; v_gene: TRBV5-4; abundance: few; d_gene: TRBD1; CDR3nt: TGTGCCAGCAGCCCGGACAGGTCTGGAAACACCATATATTTT; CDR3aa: CASSPDRSGNTIYF
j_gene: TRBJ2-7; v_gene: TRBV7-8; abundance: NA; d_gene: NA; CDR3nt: TGTGCCAGCAGCTTAGCTAGACTAGGCGGCTCCTACGAGCAGTACTTC; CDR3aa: CASSLARLGGSYEQYF
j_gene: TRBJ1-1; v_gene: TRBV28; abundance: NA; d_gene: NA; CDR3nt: TGTGCCAGCAGTTTAGAGCGGACAGTCAACACTGAAGCTTTCTTT; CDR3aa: CASSLERTVNTEAFF
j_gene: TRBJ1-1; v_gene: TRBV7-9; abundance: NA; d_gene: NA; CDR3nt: TGTTCCAGCAGCACCTCGACAGTCACTGAAGCTTTCTTT; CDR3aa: CSSSTSTVTEAFF
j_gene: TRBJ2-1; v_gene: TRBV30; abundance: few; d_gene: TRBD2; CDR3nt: TGTGCCTGGAGCCTGACTAGCGACTACAATGAGCAGTTCTTC; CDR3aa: CAWSLTSDYNEQFF
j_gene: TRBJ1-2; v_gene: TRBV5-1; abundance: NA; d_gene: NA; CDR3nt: TGCGCCAGCAAGCAGGGGCTCGATGGCTACACCTTC; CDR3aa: CASKQGLDGYTF
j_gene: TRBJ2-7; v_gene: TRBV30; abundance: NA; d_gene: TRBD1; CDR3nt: TGTGCCTGGAAGGTTTTGACAGGGTACGAGCAGTACTTC; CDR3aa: CAWKVLTGYEQYF
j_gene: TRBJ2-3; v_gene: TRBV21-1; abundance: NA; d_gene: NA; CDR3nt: TGTGCCAGCAGCACTCCAGCGGGAGCCTGCACAGATACGCAGTATTTT; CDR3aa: CASSTPAGACTDTQYF
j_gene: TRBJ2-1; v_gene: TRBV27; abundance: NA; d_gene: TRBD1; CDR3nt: TGTGCCAGCAGGGAAAGGGGGCCCCCCTACAATGAGCAGTTCTTC; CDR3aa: CASRERGPPYNEQFF
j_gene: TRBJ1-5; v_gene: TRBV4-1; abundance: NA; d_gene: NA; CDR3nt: TGCGCCAGCAGCCAAGAGGGGGGTTCCCAGCCCCAGCATTTT; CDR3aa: CASSQEGGSQPQHF
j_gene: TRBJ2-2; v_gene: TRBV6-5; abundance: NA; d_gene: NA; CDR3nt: TGTGCCAGCAGTTACTCCCAGGGTTCCGGGGAGCTGTTTTTT; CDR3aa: CASSYSQGSGELFF
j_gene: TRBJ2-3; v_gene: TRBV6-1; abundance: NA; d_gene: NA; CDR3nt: TGTGCCAGCAGTGAACAGGGGCGCACAGATACGCAGTATTTT; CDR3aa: CASSEQGRTDTQYF
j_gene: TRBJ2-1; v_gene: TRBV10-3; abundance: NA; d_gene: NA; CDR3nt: TGTGCCATCAGCCCGCCCGGTCGATACAATGAGCAGTTCTTC; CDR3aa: CAISPPGRYNEQFF
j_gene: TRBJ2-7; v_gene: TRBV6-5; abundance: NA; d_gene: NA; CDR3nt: TGTGCCAGCAGTAATACCTACTACGAGCAGTACTTC; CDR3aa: CASSNTYYEQYF
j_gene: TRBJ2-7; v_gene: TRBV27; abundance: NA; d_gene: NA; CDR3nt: TGTGCCAGCAGTTTATTCAGGGGGGACGAGCAGTACTTC; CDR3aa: CASSLFRGDEQYF
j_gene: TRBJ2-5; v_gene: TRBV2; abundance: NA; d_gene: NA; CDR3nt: TGTGCCAGCAGTGGTAAGGGGACAACGTACCAAGAGACCCAGTACTTC; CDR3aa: CASSGKGTTYQETQYF
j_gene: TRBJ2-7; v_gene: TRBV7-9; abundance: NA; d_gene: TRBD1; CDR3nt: TGTTCCAGCAGCTTACTGGACAGGGGACTACACGAGCAGTACTTC; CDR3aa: CSSSLLDRGLHEQYF
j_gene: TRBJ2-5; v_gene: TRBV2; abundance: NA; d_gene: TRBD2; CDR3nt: TGTGCCAGCAGTGATATTGCGGGAGGGGACCCAGAGACCCAGTACTTC; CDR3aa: CASSDIAGGDPETQYF
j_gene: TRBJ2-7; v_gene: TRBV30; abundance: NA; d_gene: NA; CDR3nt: TGTGCCTGGAGTGTTGGAGGGAGTTCCTACGAGCAGTACTTC; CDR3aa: CAWSVGGSSYEQYF
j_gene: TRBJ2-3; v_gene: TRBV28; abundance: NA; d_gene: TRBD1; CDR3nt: TGTGCCAGCAGCCCCACCCGGGACAGTAGCACAGATACGCAGTATTTT; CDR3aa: CASSPTRDSSTDTQYF
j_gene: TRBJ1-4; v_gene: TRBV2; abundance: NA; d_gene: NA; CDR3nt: TGTGCCAGCCAGGGTACTGAAAAACTGTTTTTT; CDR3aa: CASQGTEKLFF
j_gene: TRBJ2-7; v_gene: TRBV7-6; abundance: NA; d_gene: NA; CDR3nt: TGTGCCAGCAGCTTAGTACAGGGTCCCTACGAGCAGTACTTC; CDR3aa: CASSLVQGPYEQYF
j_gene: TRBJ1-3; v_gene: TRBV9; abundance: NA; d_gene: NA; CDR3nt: TGTGCCAGCAGCGCACTTGTATCAGGCGCCTCTGGAAACACCATATATTTT; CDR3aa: CASSALVSGASGNTIYF
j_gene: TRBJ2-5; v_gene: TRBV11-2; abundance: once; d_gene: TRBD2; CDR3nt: TGTGCCAGCAGTAAACTAGCGGGAGAGACCCAGTACTTC; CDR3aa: CASSKLAGETQYF
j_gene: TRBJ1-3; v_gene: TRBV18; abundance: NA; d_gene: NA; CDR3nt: TGTGCCAGCTCACCAGGGGGCGGAAACACCATATATTTT; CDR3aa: CASSPGGGNTIYF
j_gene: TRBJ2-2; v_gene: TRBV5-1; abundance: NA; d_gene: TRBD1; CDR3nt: TGCGCCAGCAGCTCGCCGGGACAGATCCGCACCGGGGAGCTGTTTTTT; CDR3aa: CASSSPGQIRTGELFF
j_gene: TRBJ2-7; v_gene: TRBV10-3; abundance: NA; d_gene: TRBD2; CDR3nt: TGTGCCATCAGATCCGGGGGGGGGAACCGGGACTCACATATCGAGCAGTACTTC; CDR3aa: CAIRSGGGNRDSHIEQYF
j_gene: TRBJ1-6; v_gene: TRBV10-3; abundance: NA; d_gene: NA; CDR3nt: TGTGCCATCAGTGACGGAGACCCCAATTCACCCCTCCACTTT; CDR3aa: CAISDGDPNSPLHF
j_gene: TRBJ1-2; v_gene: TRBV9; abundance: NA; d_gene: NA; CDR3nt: TGTGCCAGCAGCCTCCGTGGAGGTGGCTACACCTTC; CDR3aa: CASSLRGGGYTF
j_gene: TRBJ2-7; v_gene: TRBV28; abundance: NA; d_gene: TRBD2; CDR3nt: TGTGCCAGCAGTCGGGGGGGCGCTTCCTACGAGCAGTACTTC; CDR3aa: CASSRGGASYEQYF
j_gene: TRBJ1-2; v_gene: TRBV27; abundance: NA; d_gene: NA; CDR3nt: TGTGCCAGCTACTCCCGGGGCTACACCTTC; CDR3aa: CASYSRGYTF
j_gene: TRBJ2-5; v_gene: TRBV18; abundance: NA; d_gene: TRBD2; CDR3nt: TGTGCCAGCTCGGGGAGCCCTAGCGGGACTGAGACCCAGTACTTC; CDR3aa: CASSGSPSGTETQYF
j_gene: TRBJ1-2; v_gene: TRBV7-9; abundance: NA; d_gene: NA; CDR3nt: TGTTCCAGCAGCTTAAAAGAGGCAGTGCCTGGCTACACCTTC; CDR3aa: CSSSLKEAVPGYTF
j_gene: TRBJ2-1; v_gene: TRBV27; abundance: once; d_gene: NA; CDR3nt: TGTGCCAGCAGTTCCCTCGAGCGGACAGTGCACATTGGTGAGTTCTTC; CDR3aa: CASSSLERTVHIGEFF
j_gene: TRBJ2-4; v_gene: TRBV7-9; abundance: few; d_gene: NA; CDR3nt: TGTGCCAGCAGCTCTGGACTTGTAAACATTCAGTACTTC; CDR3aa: CASSSGLVNIQYF
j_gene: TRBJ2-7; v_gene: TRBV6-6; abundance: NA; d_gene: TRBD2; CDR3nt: TGTGCCAGCAGTTACAGCGGGAGCTACGAGCAGTACTTC; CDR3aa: CASSYSGSYEQYF
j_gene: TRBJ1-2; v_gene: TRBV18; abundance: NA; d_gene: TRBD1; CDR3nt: TGTGCCAGCTCACCTGGACAGGTTGATGGCTACACCTTC; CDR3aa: CASSPGQVDGYTF